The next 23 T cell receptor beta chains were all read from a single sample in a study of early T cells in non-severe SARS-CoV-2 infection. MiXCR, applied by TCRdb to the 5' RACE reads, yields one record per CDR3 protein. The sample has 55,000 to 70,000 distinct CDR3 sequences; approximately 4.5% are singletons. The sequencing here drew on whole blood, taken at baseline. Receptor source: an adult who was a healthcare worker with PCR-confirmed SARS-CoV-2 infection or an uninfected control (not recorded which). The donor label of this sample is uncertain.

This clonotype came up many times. CDR3 in DNA: TGTGCCAGCAGCCCCGCCTCAGGGGGGCCCTATGGCTACACCTTC. It encodes CASSPASGGPYGYTF. The genes are TRBV13 and TRBJ1-2; TRBD1 aligns across 7 bases. This CDR3 is built from 15 residues. Germline assignment: CDR1 PRHDT and CDR2 FYEKMQ (reference sequence). The V gene end was trimmed by 5 bases and the J gene end by 4 bases; junction bases not matched to a gene: 10. Looking up the rest from reference TRBV13 and TRBJ1-2 gives the full variable domain: AAGVIQSPRHLIKEKRETATLKCYPIPRHDTVYWYQQGPGQDPQFLISFYEKMQSDKGSIPDRFSAQQFSDYHSELNMSSLELGDSALYFCASSPASGGPYGYTFGSGTRLTVV.

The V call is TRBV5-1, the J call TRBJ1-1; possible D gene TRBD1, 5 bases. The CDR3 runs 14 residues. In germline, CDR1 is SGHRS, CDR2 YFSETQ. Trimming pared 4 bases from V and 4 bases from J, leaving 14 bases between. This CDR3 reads CASSPPAGTTEAFF. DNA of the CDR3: TGCGCCAGCAGCCCCCCCGCCGGGACCACTGAAGCTTTCTTT.

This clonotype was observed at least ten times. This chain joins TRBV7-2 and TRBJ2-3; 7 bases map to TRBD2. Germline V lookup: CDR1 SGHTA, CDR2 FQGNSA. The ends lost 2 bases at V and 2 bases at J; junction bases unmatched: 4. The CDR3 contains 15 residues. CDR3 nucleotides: TGTGCCAGCAGCTTAAACGCGGGGGACACAGATACGCAGTATTTT. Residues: CASSLNAGDTDTQYF.

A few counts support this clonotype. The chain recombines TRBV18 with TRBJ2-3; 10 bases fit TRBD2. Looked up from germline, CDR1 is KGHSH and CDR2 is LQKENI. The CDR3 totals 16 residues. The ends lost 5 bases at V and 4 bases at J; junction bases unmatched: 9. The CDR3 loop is CASSTSGTSVSDTQYF. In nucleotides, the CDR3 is TGTGCCAGCTCAACATCCGGGACTAGCGTCTCAGATACGCAGTATTTT.

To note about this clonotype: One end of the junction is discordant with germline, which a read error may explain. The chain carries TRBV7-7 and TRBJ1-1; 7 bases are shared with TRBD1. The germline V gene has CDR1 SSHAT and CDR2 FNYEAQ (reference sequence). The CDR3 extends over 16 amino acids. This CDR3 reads CASSPWVAGGLAEAFF. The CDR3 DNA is TGTGCTAGCAGCCCCTGGGTGGCAGGGGGGCTTGCTGAAGCTTTCTTT. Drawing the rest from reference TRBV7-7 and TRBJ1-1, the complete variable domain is GAGVSQSPRYKVTKRGQDVTLRCDPISSHATLYWYQQALGQGPEFLTYFNYEAQPDKSGLPSDRFSAERPEGSISTLTIQRTEQRDSAMYRCASSPWVAGGLAEAFFGQGTRLTVV.

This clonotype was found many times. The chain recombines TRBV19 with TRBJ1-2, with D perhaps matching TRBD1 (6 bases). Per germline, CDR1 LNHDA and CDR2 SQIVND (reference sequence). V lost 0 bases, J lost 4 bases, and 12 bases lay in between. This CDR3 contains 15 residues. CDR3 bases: TGTGCCAGTAGTATAGAGTCAGGGGCAGCCTATGGCTACACCTTC. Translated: CASSIESGAAYGYTF.

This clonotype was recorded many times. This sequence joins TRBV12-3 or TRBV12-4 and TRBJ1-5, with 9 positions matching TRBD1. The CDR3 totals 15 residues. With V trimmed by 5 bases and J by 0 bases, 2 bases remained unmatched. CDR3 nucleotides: TGTGCCAGCAGTAGGGACAGGGATAGCAATCAGCCCCAGCATTTT. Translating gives CASSRDRDSNQPQHF.

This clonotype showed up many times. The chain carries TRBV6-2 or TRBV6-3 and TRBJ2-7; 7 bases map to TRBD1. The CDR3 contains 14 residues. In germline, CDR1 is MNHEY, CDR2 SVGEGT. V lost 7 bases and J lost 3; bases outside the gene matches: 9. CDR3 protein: CASIDPTGFYEQYF. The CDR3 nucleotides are TGTGCCAGCATCGACCCGACAGGGTTCTACGAGCAGTACTTC.

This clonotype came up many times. The chain's CDR3 is CASSLESQNYGYTF. The CDR3 nucleotides are TGCGCCAGCAGCTTGGAATCCCAGAACTATGGCTACACCTTC. The chain carries TRBV5-1 and TRBJ1-2, with D uncertain. V was cut by 0 bases and J by 2 bases, with 8 bases left in between. CDR1 and CDR2 (germline): SGHRS, YFSETQ. This CDR3 is built from 14 residues. Complete variable domain (other parts from reference TRBV5-1 and TRBJ1-2): KAGVTQTPRYLIKTRGQQVTLSCSPISGHRSVSWYQQTPGQGLQFLFEYFSETQRNKGNFPGRFSGRQFSNSRSEMNVSTLELGDSALYLCASSLESQNYGYTFGSGTRLTVV.

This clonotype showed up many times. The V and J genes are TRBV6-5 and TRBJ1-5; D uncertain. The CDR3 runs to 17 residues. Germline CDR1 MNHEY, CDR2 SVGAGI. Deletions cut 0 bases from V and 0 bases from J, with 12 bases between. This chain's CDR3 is CASSYSWQENSNQPQHF. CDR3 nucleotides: TGTGCCAGCAGTTACTCGTGGCAGGAGAATAGCAATCAGCCCCAGCATTTT.

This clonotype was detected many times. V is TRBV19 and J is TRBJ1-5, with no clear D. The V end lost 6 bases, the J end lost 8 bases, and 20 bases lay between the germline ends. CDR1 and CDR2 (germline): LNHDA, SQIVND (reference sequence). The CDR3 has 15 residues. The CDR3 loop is CASSSSGRPSEPQHF. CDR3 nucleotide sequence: TGTGCCAGTAGCTCGTCAGGTCGCCCATCAGAGCCCCAGCATTTT.

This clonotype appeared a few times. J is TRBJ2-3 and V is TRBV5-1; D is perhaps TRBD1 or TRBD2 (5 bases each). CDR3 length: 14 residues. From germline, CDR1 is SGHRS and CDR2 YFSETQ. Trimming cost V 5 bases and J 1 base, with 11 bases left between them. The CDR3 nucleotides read TGCGCCAGCAGACCGTGGGACCGCACAGATACGCAGTATTTT. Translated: CASRPWDRTDTQYF. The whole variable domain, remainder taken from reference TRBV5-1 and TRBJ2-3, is KAGVTQTPRYLIKTRGQQVTLSCSPISGHRSVSWYQQTPGQGLQFLFEYFSETQRNKGNFPGRFSGRQFSNSRSEMNVSTLELGDSALYLCASRPWDRTDTQYFGPGTRLTVL.

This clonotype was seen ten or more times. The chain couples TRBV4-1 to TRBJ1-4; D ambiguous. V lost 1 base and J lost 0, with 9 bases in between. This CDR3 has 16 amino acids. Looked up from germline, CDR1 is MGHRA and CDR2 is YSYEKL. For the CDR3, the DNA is TGCGCCAGCAGCCAAGGGTCGAGGCCAACTAATGAAAAACTGTTTTTT. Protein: CASSQGSRPTNEKLFF.

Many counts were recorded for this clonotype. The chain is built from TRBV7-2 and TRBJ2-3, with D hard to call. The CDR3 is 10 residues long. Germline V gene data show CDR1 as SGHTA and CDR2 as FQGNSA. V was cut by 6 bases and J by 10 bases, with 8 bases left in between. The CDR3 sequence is CASSDGAQYF. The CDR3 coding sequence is TGTGCCAGCAGTGACGGCGCGCAGTATTTT.

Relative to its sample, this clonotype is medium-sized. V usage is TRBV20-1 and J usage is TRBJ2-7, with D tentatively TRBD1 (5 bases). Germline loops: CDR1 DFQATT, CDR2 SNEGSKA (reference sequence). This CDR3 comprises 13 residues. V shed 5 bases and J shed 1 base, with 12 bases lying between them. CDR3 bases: TGCAGTGCTCCACATTCAGGGTCCTACGAGCAGTACTTC. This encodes CSAPHSGSYEQYF.

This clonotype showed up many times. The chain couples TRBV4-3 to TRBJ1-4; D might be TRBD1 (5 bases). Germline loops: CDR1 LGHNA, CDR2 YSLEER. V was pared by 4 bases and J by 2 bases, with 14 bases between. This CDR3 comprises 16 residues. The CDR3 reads CASSPAGPVTNEKLFF. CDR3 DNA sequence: TGCGCCAGCAGCCCTGCAGGGCCGGTGACTAATGAAAAACTGTTTTTT.

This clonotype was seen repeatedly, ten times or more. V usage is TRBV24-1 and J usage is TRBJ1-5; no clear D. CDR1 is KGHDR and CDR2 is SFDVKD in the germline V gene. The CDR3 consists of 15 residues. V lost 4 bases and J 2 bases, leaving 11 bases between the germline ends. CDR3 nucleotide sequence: TGTGCCACCAGTGAAGCACGAATGGGCAATCAGCCCCAGCATTTT. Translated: CATSEARMGNQPQHF.

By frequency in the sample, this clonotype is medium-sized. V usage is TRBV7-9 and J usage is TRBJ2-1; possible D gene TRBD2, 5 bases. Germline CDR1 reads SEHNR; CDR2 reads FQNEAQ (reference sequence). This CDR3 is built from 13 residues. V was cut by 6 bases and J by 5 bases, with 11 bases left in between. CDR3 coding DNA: TGTGCCAGCAGTGAGGGAGCGAACAATGAGCAGTTCTTC. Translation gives CASSEGANNEQFF.

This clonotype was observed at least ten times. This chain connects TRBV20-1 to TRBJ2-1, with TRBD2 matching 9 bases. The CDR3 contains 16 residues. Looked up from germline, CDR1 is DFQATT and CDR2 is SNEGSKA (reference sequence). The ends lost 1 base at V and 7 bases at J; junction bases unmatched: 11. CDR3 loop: CSARVGRASGANEQFF. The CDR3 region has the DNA TGCAGTGCTAGAGTTGGGAGGGCTAGCGGGGCGAATGAGCAGTTCTTC.

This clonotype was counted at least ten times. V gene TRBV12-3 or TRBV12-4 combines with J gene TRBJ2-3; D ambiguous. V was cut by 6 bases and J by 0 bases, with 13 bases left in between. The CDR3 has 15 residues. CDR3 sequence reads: CASSNRPDSTDTQYF. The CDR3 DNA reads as TGTGCCAGCAGCAACCGACCCGACAGCACAGATACGCAGTATTTT.

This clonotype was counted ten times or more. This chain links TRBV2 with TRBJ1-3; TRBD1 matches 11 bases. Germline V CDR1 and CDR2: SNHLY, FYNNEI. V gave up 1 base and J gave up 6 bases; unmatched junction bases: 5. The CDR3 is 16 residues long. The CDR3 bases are TGTGCCAGCAGTGAAGTACGGACAGGGGGCGAAAACACCATATATTTT. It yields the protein CASSEVRTGGENTIYF.

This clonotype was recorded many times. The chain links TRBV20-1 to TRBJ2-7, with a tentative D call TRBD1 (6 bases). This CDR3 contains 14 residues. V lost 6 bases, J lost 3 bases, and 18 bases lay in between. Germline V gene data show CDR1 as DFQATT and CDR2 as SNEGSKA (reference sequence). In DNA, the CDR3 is TGCAGTGCCACGAGCGGCAGGGGTTACTACGAGCAGTACTTC. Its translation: CSATSGRGYYEQYF.

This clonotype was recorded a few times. The CDR3 coding sequence is TGTGCCAGCAGTTCACCGGGAATGAACACTGAAGCTTTCTTT. This codes for CASSSPGMNTEAFF. V gene TRBV27 combines with J gene TRBJ1-1, with unresolved D. The CDR3 has 14 amino acids. Germline V gene sequence: CDR1 MNHEY, CDR2 SMNVEV (reference sequence). Trimming took 4 bases from V and 0 from J, leaving 9 bases between them.